Below, 10 T cell receptor beta chains from the same sample are listed, as sequenced in a study of blood T cells in healthy people across ages. With a J-beta primer mix and a sample-barcoded 5' primer, a second PCR ran about 7 to 12 cycles. TCRdb fed the 5' RACE reads into MiXCR, producing one record per CDR3 protein. The table has more than 750,000 distinct CDR3 sequences, around 29% seen once. These data also featured in a second study, about T cells of mothers and their children.

Sequencing was done on a sample of blood. These receptors were collected from a woman in her thirties or forties in good health.

This clonotype turned up a few times. The chain has TRBV3-1 and TRBJ2-6; D gene unclear. Germline V lookup: CDR1 LGHDT, CDR2 YNNKEL (reference sequence). Trimming pared 0 bases from V and 2 bases from J, leaving 11 bases between. CDR3 size: 17 residues. In nucleotides, the CDR3 is TGTGCCAGCAGCCAAGAATACGGGCAGGCTGGGGCCAACGTCCTGACTTTC. Amino acid sequence: CASSQEYGQAGANVLTF.

This clonotype was seen repeatedly, ten times or more. The J gene is TRBJ1-2, the V gene TRBV4-2, with D maybe TRBD1 (5 bases). The CDR3 runs 15 residues. Germline CDR1 is LGHNA and CDR2 is YNFKEQ. Trimming took off 5 bases at V and 3 bases at J, with 16 bases between the two ends. The CDR3 loop reads CASSSPGPRDYGYTF. CDR3 sequence (DNA): TGTGCCAGCAGCTCTCCGGGGCCGAGGGACTATGGCTACACCTTC.

This clonotype showed up many times. The genes are TRBV24-1 and TRBJ2-1; TRBD2 might be the D (5 bases). The CDR3 has 15 amino acids. CDR1 is KGHDR and CDR2 is SFDVKD in the germline V gene. Trimming stripped 7 bases from V and 0 bases from J, with 12 bases between. The CDR3 is CATRATGSSYNEQFF. The CDR3 nucleotides read TGTGCCACCAGGGCGACGGGGAGCTCCTACAATGAGCAGTTCTTC.

This clonotype has more than one count but fewer than ten. The gene calls are TRBV7-3 and TRBJ1-1; tentative D call: TRBD1 (6 bases). V dropped 5 bases and J dropped 4 bases, with 17 bases sitting between them. This CDR3 contains 15 residues. CDR1 and CDR2 (germline): SGHTA, FQGTGA. The CDR3 DNA is TGTGCCAGCAGCCCCCAAGGACAGCAGCCCACTGAAGCTTTCTTT. Its protein is CASSPQGQQPTEAFF.

The sample holds a few counts of this clonotype. The chain recombines TRBV28 with TRBJ1-1; TRBD1 agrees at 10 bases. The CDR3 covers 15 residues. The germline gives CDR1 MDHEN, CDR2 SYDVKM. Losses at the gene ends were 3 bases for V and 4 bases for J; bases not matched to a gene: 5. The CDR3 sequence is CASSFRGQGTTEAFF. In nucleotides, the CDR3 is TGTGCCAGCAGTTTTCGGGGACAGGGGACCACTGAAGCTTTCTTT.

This clonotype has at least ten counts. The J gene is TRBJ2-1, the V gene TRBV7-3; a possible D gene is TRBD1 (5 bases). Trimming took off 4 bases at V and 10 bases at J, with 17 bases between the two ends. Germline V lookup: CDR1 SGHTA, CDR2 FQGTGA. The CDR3 is made up of 14 amino acids. The CDR3 sequence is CASSSVPAKGEQFF. Here the CDR3 DNA reads TGTGCCAGCAGCTCCGTCCCGGCCAAGGGGGAGCAGTTCTTC.

The V call is TRBV3-1, the J call TRBJ1-1; no reliable D call. Germline V gives CDR1 LGHDT, CDR2 YNNKEL (reference sequence). With 3 bases removed from V and 1 base from J, the gap between germline ends came to 12 bases. The CDR3 loop spans 15 amino acids. The CDR3 reads CASSHGPTTNTEAFF. The CDR3 coding sequence is TGTGCCAGCAGCCACGGGCCTACTACGAACACTGAAGCTTTCTTT.

This clonotype appeared many times. This chain connects TRBV19 to TRBJ1-4, with a weak D call TRBD1 (5 bases). Germline CDR1 LNHDA, CDR2 SQIVND (reference sequence). Trimming shortened V by 5 bases and J by 0 bases, and 7 bases separated the two germline ends. This CDR3 is 14 amino acids long. For the CDR3, the DNA is TGTGCCAGTAGTGTGACAGCAACTAATGAAAAACTGTTTTTT. Its protein product is CASSVTATNEKLFF.

As to this clonotype: A read error may account for a junction end that differs from germline. The rearrangement links TRBV18 to TRBJ2-1; D is ambiguous. Germline CDR1 is KGHSH and CDR2 is LQKENI. The CDR3 length is 16 residues. The CDR3 region is CASSPPDGSSDNEQFF. For the CDR3, the DNA is TGTGCCAGCTCACCACCGGATGGAAGCTCCGACAATGAGCAGTTCTTC.

This sequence joins TRBV11-2 and TRBJ2-3; weak D call: TRBD1 (6 bases). Germline V gives CDR1 SGHAT, CDR2 FQNNGV. This CDR3 region has 16 residues. V lost 5 bases and J lost 2, with 17 bases in between. The CDR3 loop is CASSPWGHQFTDTQYF. CDR3 sequence (DNA): TGTGCCAGCAGCCCTTGGGGACATCAATTCACAGATACGCAGTATTTT. Using reference TRBV11-2 and TRBJ2-3 for the parts outside the CDR3, the full variable domain is EAGVAQSPRYKIIEKRQSVAFWCNPISGHATLYWYQQILGQGPKLLIQFQNNGVVDDSQLPKDRFSAERLKGVDSTLKIQPAKLEDSAVYLCASSPWGHQFTDTQYFGPGTRLTVL.